The 12 T cell receptor beta chains presented below share a single source sample, sequenced in a study of T cells in localized non-small cell lung cancer. Sequencing was performed with immunoSEQ multiplex PCR; in TCRdb, only in-frame clones are kept and a portion is missing. The data hold tens of thousands of clones, with 70% to 90% observed a single time. Sample: PBMCs, taken before any cancer treatment. Receptors were obtained from a woman aged 40-70 years with stage II squamous cell lung carcinoma.

The rearrangement links TRBV4-1 to TRBJ1-4; D might be TRBD1 (6 bases). V lost 0 bases, J lost 13 bases, and 18 bases lay in between. Germline CDR1 is MGHRA and CDR2 is YSYEKL. CDR3 length: 15 residues. DNA of the CDR3: TGCGCCAGCAGCCAAGATGGTCAGGGGAGTTGGAGACTGTTTTTT. It specifies CASSQDGQGSWRLFF.

This clone is a singleton in its sample. This sequence joins TRBV4-1 and TRBJ1-1; no firm D call. V was pared by 0 bases and J by 7 bases, with 9 bases between. CDR1 MGHRA and CDR2 YSYEKL come from the germline V gene. The length of the CDR3 is 13 residues. CDR3 protein: CASSQERSLEAFF. CDR3 DNA sequence: TGCGCCAGCAGCCAAGAGCGGTCGCTTGAAGCTTTCTTT.

This clone was seen just once. V gene TRBV7-9 combines with J gene TRBJ2-7, with a weak D call TRBD1 (7 bases). The length of the CDR3 is 15 residues. V dropped 5 bases and J dropped 4 bases, with 18 bases sitting between them. Per germline, CDR1 SEHNR and CDR2 FQNEAQ (reference sequence). CDR3: CASSLWRGQPYEQYF. DNA for the CDR3: TGTGCCAGCAGCCTATGGAGGGGGCAACCGTACGAGCAGTACTTC.

The chain uses TRBV19 and TRBJ2-2; D unresolved. Germline assignment: CDR1 LNHDA and CDR2 SQIVND (reference sequence). CDR3 size: 13 residues. Trimming took off 6 bases at V and 1 base at J, with 6 bases between the two ends. CDR3 protein: CASRVRNTGELFF. CDR3 coding DNA: TGTGCCAGTAGGGTCAGGAACACCGGGGAGCTGTTTTTT.

V usage is TRBV4-1 and J usage is TRBJ1-1; possibly TRBD1 for D (5 bases). Germline CDR1 MGHRA, CDR2 YSYEKL. V shed 1 base and J shed 4 bases, with 25 bases lying between them. The CDR3 covers 19 residues. Written as DNA, the CDR3 is TGCGCCAGCAGCCAAGTCTCCACGCTCGGGTCAGGGCGGGGCACTGAAGCTTTCTTT. Translating it yields CASSQVSTLGSGRGTEAFF.

The V gene is TRBV6-5, the J gene TRBJ2-3, with 12 bases identical to TRBD2. The CDR3 spans 14 residues. Looked up from germline, CDR1 is MNHEY and CDR2 is SVGAGI. V shed 9 bases, J shed 6 bases, and the junction held 7 bases outside the gene matches. CDR3 sequence reads: CASSSGRAADTQYF. The CDR3 region has the DNA TGTGCCAGTTCTAGCGGGAGGGCCGCGGATACGCAGTATTTT.

This chain connects TRBV2 to TRBJ2-5; D ambiguous. Trimming cost V 6 bases and J 4 bases, with 9 bases left between them. This CDR3 region has 12 residues. Germline V CDR1 and CDR2: SNHLY, FYNNEI. The CDR3 coding sequence is TGTGCCAGCAGCGCCGGGCCAGAGACCCAGTACTTC. It specifies CASSAGPETQYF.

This clone was detected a few times. The chain uses TRBV15 and TRBJ1-1, with unresolved D. This CDR3 is 12 amino acids long. V was shortened by 0 bases and J by 5 bases, with 4 bases between the two germline ends. Germline lookup yields CDR1 LNHNV and CDR2 YYDKDF (reference sequence). This chain's CDR3 is CATSRDQTEAFF. CDR3 nucleotide sequence: TGTGCCACCAGCAGAGATCAGACTGAAGCTTTCTTT.

The rearrangement joins TRBV28 to TRBJ1-2; 8 bases line up with TRBD1. V lost 5 bases, J lost 2 bases, and 10 bases stayed unmatched. In germline, CDR1 is MDHEN, CDR2 SYDVKM. The CDR3 consists of 16 residues. In DNA, the CDR3 is TGTGCCAGCAGTACCCCTGGACAGGGCCGAAACTATGGCTACACCTTC. The encoded protein is CASSTPGQGRNYGYTF.

The chain links TRBV29-1 to TRBJ1-1; no definite D call. Deletions cut 7 bases from V and 1 base from J, with 16 bases between. Germline lookup yields CDR1 SQVTM and CDR2 ANQGSEA. The CDR3 runs to 14 residues. The CDR3 region is CSATRTNENTEAFF. The CDR3 nucleotides read TGCAGCGCTACACGGACCAACGAGAACACTGAAGCTTTCTTT.

The CDR3 DNA is TGCAGCGCTGCAGGGGCTTGGTTAACAGATACGCAGTATTTT. Translating it yields CSAAGAWLTDTQYF. J is TRBJ2-3 and V is TRBV29-1, with a possible D match to TRBD1 (6 bases). Germline values: CDR1 SQVTM, CDR2 ANQGSEA. V lost 7 bases and J lost 3, with 17 bases in between. The CDR3 runs 14 residues.

This clone has just one count. V is TRBV9 and J is TRBJ2-7; D is ambiguous. CDR3 size: 14 residues. Germline CDR1 reads SGDLS; CDR2 reads YYNGEE. V lost 0 bases to trimming and J lost 0 bases, with 7 bases between them. This chain's CDR3 is CASSVESSSYEQYF. The CDR3 DNA reads as TGTGCCAGCAGCGTAGAATCCTCCTCCTACGAGCAGTACTTC.